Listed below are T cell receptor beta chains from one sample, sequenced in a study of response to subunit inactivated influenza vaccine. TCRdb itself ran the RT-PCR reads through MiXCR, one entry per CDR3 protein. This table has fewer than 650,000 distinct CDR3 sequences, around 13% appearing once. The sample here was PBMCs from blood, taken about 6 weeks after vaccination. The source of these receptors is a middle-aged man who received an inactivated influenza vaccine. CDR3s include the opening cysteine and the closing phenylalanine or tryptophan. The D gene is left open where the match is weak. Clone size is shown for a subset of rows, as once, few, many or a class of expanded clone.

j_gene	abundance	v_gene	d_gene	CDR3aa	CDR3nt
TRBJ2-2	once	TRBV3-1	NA	CASSQESPGVTGELFF	TGTGCCAGCAGCCAAGAATCCCCGGGAGTCACCGGGGAGCTGTTTTTT
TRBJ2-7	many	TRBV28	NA	CASRNAYGTDWIEQYF	TGTGCCAGCAGAAATGCGTACGGGACTGACTGGATCGAGCAGTACTTC
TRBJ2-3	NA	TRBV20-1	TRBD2	CSAGSTSGGDADTQYF	TGCAGTGCTGGATCAACTAGCGGGGGGGATGCAGATACGCAGTATTTT
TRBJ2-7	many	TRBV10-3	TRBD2	CAISQTSGIDQYF	TGTGCCATCAGCCAGACTAGCGGGATAGATCAGTACTTC
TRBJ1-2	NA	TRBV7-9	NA	CASSPGHRYGYTF	TGTGCCAGCAGCCCGGGACACCGCTATGGCTACACCTTC
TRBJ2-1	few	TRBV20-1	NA	CSASYRSYNEQFF	TGCAGTGCTAGTTATCGCTCCTACAATGAGCAGTTCTTC
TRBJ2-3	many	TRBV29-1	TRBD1	CSATQGVWTDTQYF	TGCAGCGCAACCCAGGGGGTGTGGACAGATACGCAGTATTTT
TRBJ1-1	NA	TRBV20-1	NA	CSALDSGKGWNTEAFF	TGCAGTGCCCTCGACTCCGGGAAGGGATGGAACACTGAAGCTTTCTTT
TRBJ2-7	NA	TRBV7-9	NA	CASSLPRGLGESYEQYF	TGTGCCAGCAGCCTCCCTAGGGGACTTGGCGAATCCTACGAGCAGTACTTC
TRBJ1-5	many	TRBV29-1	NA	CSVMTESNQPQHF	TGCAGCGTAATGACAGAGAGCAATCAGCCCCAGCATTTT
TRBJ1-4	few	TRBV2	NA	CASSGQRTNEKLFF	TGTGCCAGCAGCGGACAACGAACTAATGAAAAACTGTTTTTT
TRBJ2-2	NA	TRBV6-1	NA	CASSLGWTSGELFF	TGTGCCAGCAGCCTGGGGTGGACGTCCGGGGAGCTGTTTTTT